The text below deals with one T cell receptor beta chain. The specificity of this receptor is unknown. The CDR3 does not end in the conserved phenylalanine or tryptophan, so this is likely a read error. Libraries from unsorted PBMCs were made from 2 million PBMCs kept in RNAlater at -80 degrees C until RNA extraction. The multiple sclerosis patients were enrolled in a US clinical protocol that used magnetic resonance imaging to evaluate disease progression. Peripheral blood was subjected to Ficoll-Hypaque density gradient centrifugation to isolate PBMCs, which were then cryopreserved in liquid nitrogen. This entry is derived from a study of neurological immune-mediated disorders (dated by TCRdb to about 2019). As for the study more broadly: Among the approximately 34 multiple sclerosis patients, relapsing-remitting MS accounted for around 30 and secondary progressive MS accounted for 3. The cohort comprised approximately 67 subjects: roughly 15 HAM/TSP patients, 35 or so multiple sclerosis patients and around 20 healthy controls. Longitudinal samples, technical triplicates and paired sorted CD4+ and CD8+ T-cell subsets, alongside PBMC samples, were included among the roughly 98 TCR-beta libraries. Peripheral blood TCR-beta repertoires from HTLV-I-associated myelopathy (HAM/TSP) patients, multiple sclerosis patients and healthy controls were compared by UMI-based sequencing. General conclusions and limits of the study: The MS cluster showed no association with clinical or MRI features, and the authors stated that larger cohorts are needed. Expanded clones from different subjects shared no identical CDR3 amino acid sequences, which suggests that TCR-beta repertoires were private in all groups. TCR clonal expansion was highest in HAM/TSP patients and lowest in MS patients, with MS patients falling below even healthy controls. In phylogenetic analysis, the repertoires of 18 of 34 MS patients grouped into a cluster of related CDR3 sequences, which suggests a possible signature at the repertoire level.

cDNA was synthesized by template-switch 5'RACE using a primer with a 10-nucleotide random unique molecular identifier that tagged each TCR transcript. Each sequencing run produced over 160 million TCR-beta sequences covering 15-18 subjects. The RNeasy kit was used to extract total RNA. TCR-beta VDJ regions were amplified with primers for the TCR constant region and the 5'RACE anchor, using the KAPA Real-time Library Amplification kit. Sample indexes and Illumina adaptors were added in a first PCR, after which library yield was increased in a second PCR. After Ampure bead purification, the TCR product of roughly 650 bp was size-selected on a 2% E-gel SizeSelection system. Library quality was checked on a Bioanalyzer, concentration was measured with Qubit, and libraries were quantified with the Kapa Library Quantification kit before pooling. Paired-end 2 x 150 bp sequencing of the libraries was performed on an Illumina HiSeq 2500. To increase sequence diversity, roughly 24-31% phiX was spiked into each library pool. Concerning the study's data processing: The quality-filtered reads were processed with the UMI-based MiGEC pipeline, whose error correction step removed more than 80% of the raw TCR sequences. VDJ genes were aligned to IMGT germline references, and each clonotype was defined by a unique CDR3 amino acid sequence together with V-J genes. Clonal expansion, Shannon diversity, and CDR3 relatedness (CalcPairwiseDistances, ClusterSamples) were evaluated with VDJtools, and phylogenetic trees were built with CLCbio workbench. Using coefficient-of-variation modelling across technical triplicates, the study counted a clone as expanded if it had at least 8 unique UMIs. TCRdb trimmed public reads at Q25 via fastp, called clones via MiXCR and kept in-frame beta chains. Each entry is one CDR3 protein sequence, shown with its most common DNA and genes. V and J calls and clone size were set by TCRdb, not the authors. The sample includes around 130,000 distinct CDR3 sequences, with approximately 3.2% observed a single time. The ten largest clones capture 1.3% of the sample.

The TCR sequence derives from a woman in her 30s with multiple sclerosis. Sequencing used PBMCs.

The CDR3 protein sequence reads: CASSLTSLGLSYEQYN. The DNA sequence is given as TGTGCCAGCAGCTTAACGTCGCTGGGTCTATCCTACGAGCAGTACAAC. The sequence is built from TRBV7-2 and TRBJ2-7; the D gene is not confidently resolved. Reading the germline V gene gives CDR1 SGHTA and CDR2 FQGNSA. Cut back by 2 bases and 1 base, the V and J ends lie 15 bases apart. The CDR3 is made up of 16 amino acids, end residues included. CDR3 DNA is the only sequence kept; it has 48 bases, read in frame from the first base.